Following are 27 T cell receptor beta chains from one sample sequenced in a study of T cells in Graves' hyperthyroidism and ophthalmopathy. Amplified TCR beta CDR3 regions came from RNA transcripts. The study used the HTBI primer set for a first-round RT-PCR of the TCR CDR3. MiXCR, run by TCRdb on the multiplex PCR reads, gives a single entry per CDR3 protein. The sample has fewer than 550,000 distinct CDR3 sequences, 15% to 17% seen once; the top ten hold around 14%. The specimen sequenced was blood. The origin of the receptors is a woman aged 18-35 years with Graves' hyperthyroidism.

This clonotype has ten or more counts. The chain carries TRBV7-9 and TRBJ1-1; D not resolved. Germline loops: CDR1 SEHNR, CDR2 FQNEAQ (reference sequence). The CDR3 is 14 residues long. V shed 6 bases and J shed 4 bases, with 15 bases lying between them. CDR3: CASREIKTGTEAFF. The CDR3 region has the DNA TGTGCCAGCAGGGAAATAAAAACTGGCACTGAAGCTTTCTTT. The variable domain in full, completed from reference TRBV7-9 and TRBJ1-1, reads DTGVSQNPRHKITKRGQNVTFRCDPISEHNRLYWYRQTLGQGPEFLTYFQNEAQLEKSRLLSDRFSAERPKGSFSTLEIQRTEQGDSAMYLCASREIKTGTEAFFGQGTRLTVV.

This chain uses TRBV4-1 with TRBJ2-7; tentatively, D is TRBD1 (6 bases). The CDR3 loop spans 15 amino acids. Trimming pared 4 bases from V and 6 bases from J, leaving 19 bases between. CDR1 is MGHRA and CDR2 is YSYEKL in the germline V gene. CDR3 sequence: CASSPPRYRATEQYF. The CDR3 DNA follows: TGCGCCAGCAGCCCGCCCCGTTACAGGGCTACCGAGCAGTACTTC.

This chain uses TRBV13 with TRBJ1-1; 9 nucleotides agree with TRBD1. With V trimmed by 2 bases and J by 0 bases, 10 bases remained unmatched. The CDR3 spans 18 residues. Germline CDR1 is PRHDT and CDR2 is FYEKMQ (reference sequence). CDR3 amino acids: CASSLLAPRDRVNTEAFF. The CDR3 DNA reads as TGTGCCAGCAGCTTACTGGCTCCCCGGGACAGGGTGAACACTGAAGCTTTCTTT.

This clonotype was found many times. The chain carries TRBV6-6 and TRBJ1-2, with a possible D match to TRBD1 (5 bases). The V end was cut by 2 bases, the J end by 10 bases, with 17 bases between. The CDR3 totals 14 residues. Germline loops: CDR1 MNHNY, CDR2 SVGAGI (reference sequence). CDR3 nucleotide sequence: TGTGCCAGCAGTTACGCCCCCAGCAGGGTAGACTACACCTTC. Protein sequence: CASSYAPSRVDYTF.

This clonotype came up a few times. The CDR3 sequence: CASSETLGRGYTF. In DNA, the CDR3 is TGTGCCAGCAGTGAGACCCTTGGTAGAGGCTACACCTTC. The chain couples TRBV6-1 to TRBJ1-2; D uncertain. Germline CDR1 MNHNS, CDR2 SASEGT. V lost 3 bases, J lost 8 bases, and 13 bases lay in between. The CDR3 is 13 residues long.

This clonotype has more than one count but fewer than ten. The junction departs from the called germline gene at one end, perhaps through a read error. The CDR3 is CAASAMANYGYTF. CDR3 DNA: TGTGCCGCCAGTGCGATGGCTAACTATGGCTACACCTTC. The chain carries TRBV24-1 and TRBJ1-2, with unresolved D. The CDR3 spans 13 residues. Germline V CDR1 and CDR2: KGHDR, SFDVKD.

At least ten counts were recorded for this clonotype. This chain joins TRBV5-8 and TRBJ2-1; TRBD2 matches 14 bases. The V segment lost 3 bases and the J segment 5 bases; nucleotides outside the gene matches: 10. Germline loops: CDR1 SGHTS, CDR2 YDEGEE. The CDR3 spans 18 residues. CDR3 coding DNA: TGTGCCAGCAGCTCGATTTATGGACTAGCGGGAGGAAACAATGAGCAGTTCTTC. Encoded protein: CASSSIYGLAGGNNEQFF.

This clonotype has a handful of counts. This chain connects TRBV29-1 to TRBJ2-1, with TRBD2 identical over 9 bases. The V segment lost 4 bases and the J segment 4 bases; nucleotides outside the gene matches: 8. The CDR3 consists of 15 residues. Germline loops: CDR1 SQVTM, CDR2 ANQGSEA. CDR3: CSVAGVAGGYNEQFF. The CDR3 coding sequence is TGCAGCGTTGCCGGCGTTGCGGGAGGGTACAATGAGCAGTTCTTC.

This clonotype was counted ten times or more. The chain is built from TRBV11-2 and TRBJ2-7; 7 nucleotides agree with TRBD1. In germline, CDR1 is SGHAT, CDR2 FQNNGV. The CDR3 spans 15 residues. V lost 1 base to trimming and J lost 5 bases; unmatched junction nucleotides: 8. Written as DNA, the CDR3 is TGTGCCAGCAGCTTAGTGCCGGACAGGACCCACGAGCAGTACTTC. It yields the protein CASSLVPDRTHEQYF.

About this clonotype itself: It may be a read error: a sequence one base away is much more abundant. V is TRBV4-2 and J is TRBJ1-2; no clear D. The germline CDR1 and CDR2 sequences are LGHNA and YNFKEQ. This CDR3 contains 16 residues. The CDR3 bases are TGTGCCTGCAGCCAAGCACCGCCGGACGGGGTATGGGGCTACACCTTC. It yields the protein CACSQAPPDGVWGYTF.

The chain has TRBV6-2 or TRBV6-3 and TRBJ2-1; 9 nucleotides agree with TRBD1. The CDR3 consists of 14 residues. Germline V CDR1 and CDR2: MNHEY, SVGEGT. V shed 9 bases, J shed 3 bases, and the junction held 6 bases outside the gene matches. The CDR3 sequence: CASRRTGVYNEQFF. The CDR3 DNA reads TGTGCCAGTAGAAGGACAGGGGTCTACAATGAGCAGTTCTTC.

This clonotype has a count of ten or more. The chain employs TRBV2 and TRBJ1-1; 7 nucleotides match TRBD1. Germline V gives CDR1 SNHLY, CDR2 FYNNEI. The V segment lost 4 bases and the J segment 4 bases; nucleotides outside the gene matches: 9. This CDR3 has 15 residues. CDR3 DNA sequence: TGTGCCAGCAGTGGGTTTGGGGCAGGGGGCACTGAAGCTTTCTTT. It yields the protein CASSGFGAGGTEAFF.

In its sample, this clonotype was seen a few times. CDR3 nucleotide sequence: TGCAGTGCTAACTCCGGTAGGCGCGTTAACACTGAAGCTTTCTTT. Translating it yields CSANSGRRVNTEAFF. The chain uses TRBV20-1 and TRBJ1-1, with D unresolved. The germline V and J ends were trimmed by 4 bases and 2 bases, with 17 bases remaining between them. Germline V gene sequence: CDR1 DFQATT, CDR2 SNEGSKA (reference sequence). CDR3 length: 15 residues.

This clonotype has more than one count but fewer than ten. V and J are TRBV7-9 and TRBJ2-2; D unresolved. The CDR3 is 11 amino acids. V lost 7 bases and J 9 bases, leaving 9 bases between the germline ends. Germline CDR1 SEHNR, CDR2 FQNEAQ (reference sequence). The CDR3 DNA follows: TGTGCCAGCACCTCGCTCTGGGAGCTGTTTTTT. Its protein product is CASTSLWELFF.

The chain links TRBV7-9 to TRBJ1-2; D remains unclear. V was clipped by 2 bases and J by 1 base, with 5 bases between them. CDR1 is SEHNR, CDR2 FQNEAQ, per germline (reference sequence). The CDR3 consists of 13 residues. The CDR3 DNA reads TGTGCCAGCAGCTTACAAGTTAACTATGGCTACACCTTC. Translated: CASSLQVNYGYTF.

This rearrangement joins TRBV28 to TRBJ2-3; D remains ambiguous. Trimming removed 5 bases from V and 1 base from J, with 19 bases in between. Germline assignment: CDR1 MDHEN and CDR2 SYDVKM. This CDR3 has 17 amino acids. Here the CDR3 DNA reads TGTGCCAGCAGTGACCTTACCAAGGGATTCGGCACAGATACGCAGTATTTT. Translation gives CASSDLTKGFGTDTQYF.

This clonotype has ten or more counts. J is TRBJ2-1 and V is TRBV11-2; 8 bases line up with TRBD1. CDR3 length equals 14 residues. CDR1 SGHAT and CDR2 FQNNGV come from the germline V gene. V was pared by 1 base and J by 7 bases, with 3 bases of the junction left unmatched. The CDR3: CASSLGTGLNEQFF. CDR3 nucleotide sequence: TGTGCCAGCAGCTTAGGGACAGGGCTTAATGAGCAGTTCTTC.

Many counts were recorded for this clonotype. CDR3 nucleotides: TGCAGTGCAGACCCGGGACAGGGGGCCAGGAACACTGAAGCTTTCTTT. It specifies CSADPGQGARNTEAFF. The rearrangement links TRBV20-1 to TRBJ1-1, with 12 bases lining up with TRBD1. The CDR3 runs 16 residues. Germline V lookup: CDR1 DFQATT, CDR2 SNEGSKA (reference sequence). The trim removed 6 bases at V and 1 base at J, leaving 9 bases unmatched.

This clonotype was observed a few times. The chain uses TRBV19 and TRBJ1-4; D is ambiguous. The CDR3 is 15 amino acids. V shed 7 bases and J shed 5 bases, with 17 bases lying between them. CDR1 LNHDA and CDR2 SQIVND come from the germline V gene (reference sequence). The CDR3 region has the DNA TGTGCCAGTACCGGCCGGGATGACCAAAATGAAAAACTGTTTTTT. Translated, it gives CASTGRDDQNEKLFF.

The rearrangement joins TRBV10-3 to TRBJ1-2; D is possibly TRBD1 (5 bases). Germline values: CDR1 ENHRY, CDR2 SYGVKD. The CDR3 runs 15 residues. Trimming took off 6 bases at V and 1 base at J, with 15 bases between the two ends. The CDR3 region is CAISFNGDDNYGYTF. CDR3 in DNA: TGTGCCATCAGCTTCAACGGGGACGATAACTATGGCTACACCTTC.

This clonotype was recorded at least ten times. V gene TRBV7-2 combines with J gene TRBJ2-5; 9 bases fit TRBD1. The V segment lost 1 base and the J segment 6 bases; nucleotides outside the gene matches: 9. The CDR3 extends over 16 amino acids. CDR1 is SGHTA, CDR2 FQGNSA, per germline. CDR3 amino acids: CASSLGSGTGMQTQYF. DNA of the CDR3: TGTGCCAGCAGCTTAGGGTCCGGGACAGGGATGCAGACCCAGTACTTC.

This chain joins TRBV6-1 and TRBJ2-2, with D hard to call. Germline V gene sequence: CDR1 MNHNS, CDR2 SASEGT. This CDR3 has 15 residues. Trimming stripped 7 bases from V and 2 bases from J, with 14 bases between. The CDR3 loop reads CASTHPDGNTGELFF. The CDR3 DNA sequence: TGTGCCAGCACCCATCCGGACGGCAACACCGGGGAGCTGTTTTTT.

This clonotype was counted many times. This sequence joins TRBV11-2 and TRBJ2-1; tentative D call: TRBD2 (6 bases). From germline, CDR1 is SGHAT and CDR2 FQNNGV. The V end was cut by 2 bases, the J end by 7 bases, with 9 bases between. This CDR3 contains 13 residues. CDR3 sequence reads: CASSLPGVNEQFF. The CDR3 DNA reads TGTGCCAGCAGCTTACCGGGAGTAAATGAGCAGTTCTTC.

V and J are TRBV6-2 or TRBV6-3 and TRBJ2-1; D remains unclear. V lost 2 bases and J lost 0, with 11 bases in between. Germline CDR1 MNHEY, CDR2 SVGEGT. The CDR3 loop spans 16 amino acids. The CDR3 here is CASSYGVPISYNEQFF. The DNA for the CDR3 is TGTGCCAGCAGTTACGGGGTCCCTATCTCCTACAATGAGCAGTTCTTC.

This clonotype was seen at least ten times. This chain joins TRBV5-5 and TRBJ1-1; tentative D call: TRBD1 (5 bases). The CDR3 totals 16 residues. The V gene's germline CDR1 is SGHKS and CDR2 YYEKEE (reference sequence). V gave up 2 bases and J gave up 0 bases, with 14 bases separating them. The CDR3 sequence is CASSFGSGTMNTEAFF. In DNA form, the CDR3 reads TGTGCCAGCAGCTTCGGCTCCGGGACTATGAACACTGAAGCTTTCTTT. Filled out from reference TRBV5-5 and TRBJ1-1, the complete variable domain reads DAGVTQSPTHLIKTRGQQVTLRCSPISGHKSVSWYQQVLGQGPQFIFQYYEKEERGRGNFPDRFSARQFPNYSSELNVNALLLGDSALYLCASSFGSGTMNTEAFFGQGTRLTVV.

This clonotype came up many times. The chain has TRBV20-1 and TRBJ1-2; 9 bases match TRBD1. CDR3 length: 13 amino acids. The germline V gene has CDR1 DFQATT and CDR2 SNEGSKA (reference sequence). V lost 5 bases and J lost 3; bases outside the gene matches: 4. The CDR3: CSARTGVDYGYTF. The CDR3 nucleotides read TGCAGTGCTCGGACAGGGGTTGACTATGGCTACACCTTC.

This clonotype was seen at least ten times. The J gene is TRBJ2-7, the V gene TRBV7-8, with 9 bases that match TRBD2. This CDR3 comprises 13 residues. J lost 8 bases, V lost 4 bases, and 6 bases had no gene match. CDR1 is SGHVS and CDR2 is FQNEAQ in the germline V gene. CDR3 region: CASSSRLAEKQYF. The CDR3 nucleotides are TGTGCCAGCAGCTCCCGACTAGCGGAAAAGCAGTACTTC.